A few counts support the clone carrying this T cell receptor (beta chain). Its specificity is unknown. A junction end diverges from the germline sequence, so it may reflect a read error. The V gene's germline CDR1 is SEHNR and CDR2 FQNEAQ (reference sequence). The CDR3 has 12 amino acids. The sample comes from a study of cytomegalovirus exposure and HLA in healthy donors. Notes on the study in general: More clonal expansion characterized HLA-associated TCR beta chains than equally common others in a later analysis. Some V segments could not be told apart, so they were left out, TRBV6-2 and TRBV6-3 among them. Fewer N-insertions (relative to the roughly 660-donor mean) were reportedly seen in an Asian-associated ancestry cluster in a later analysis.

Both 60 Vbeta primers and 13 Jbeta primers went into the PCR. Here immunoSEQ multiplex PCR was the method, and the copy in TCRdb shows in-frame clones only, minus some. The sample consists of 120,000 to 150,000 clones, around 80% of them appearing once. The chain is built from TRBV7-9 and TRBJ2-7; D not resolved. Sequencing input: PBMCs. The source of this sequence is a female donor in good health and CMV-seronegative. Here the CDR3 DNA reads TGTTCCAGCAGCTTAGACCCCGGGGAGCAGTACTTC. It encodes CSSSLDPGEQYF.